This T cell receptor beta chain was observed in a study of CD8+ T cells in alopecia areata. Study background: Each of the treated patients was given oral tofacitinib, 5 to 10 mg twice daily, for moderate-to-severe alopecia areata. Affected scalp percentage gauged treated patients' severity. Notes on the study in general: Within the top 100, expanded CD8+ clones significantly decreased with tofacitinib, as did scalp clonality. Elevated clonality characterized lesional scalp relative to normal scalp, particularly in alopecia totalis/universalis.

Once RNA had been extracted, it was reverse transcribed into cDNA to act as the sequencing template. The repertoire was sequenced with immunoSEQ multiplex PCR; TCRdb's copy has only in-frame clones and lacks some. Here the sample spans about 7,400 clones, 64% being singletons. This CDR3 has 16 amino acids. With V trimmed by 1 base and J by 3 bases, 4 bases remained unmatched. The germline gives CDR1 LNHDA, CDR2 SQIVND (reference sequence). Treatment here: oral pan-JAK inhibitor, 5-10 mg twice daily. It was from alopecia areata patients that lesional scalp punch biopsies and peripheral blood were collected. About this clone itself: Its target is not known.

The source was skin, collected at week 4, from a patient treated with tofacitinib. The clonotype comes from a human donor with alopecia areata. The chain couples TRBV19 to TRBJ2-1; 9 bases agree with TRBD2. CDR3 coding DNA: TGTGCCAGTAGTATAGTTTGGCGGGAGGGCTACAATGAGCAGTTCTTC. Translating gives CASSIVWREGYNEQFF.